This T cell receptor beta chain was captured in a study of T cell repertoires in cytomegalovirus infection. At the level of the study: Well-studied HLA-B-restricted epitopes and recently identified HLA-C-restricted epitopes of CMV were both used in the study.

J gave up 5 bases and V 5 bases, and 11 bases lay outside the gene matches. The CDR3 extends over 16 amino acids. Per germline, CDR1 SEHNR and CDR2 FQNEAQ (reference sequence). TCRdb reprocessed the reads with MiXCR, giving one entry per CDR3 protein. The sample yields hundreds of thousands of distinct CDR3 sequences, 30% to 35% seen once. There are a few counts of this clonotype. Antigen: not known. The chain has TRBV7-9 and TRBJ2-3, with 9 positions matching TRBD1. The material was cultured PBMCs, obtained from culture after CMV antigen stimulation. The source is a human donor in good health (CMV status not recorded). Some clones in this sample may be carry-over from other donors' samples. The CDR3 protein is CASSTWGQGLGDTQYF. The DNA of the CDR3 is TGTGCCAGCAGCACGTGGGGACAGGGCTTGGGAGATACGCAGTATTTT. Drawing the rest from reference TRBV7-9 and TRBJ2-3, the complete variable domain is DTGVSQNPRHKITKRGQNVTFRCDPISEHNRLYWYRQTLGQGPEFLTYFQNEAQLEKSRLLSDRFSAERPKGSFSTLEIQRTEQGDSAMYLCASSTWGQGLGDTQYFGPGTRLTVL.